Here is one TCR beta chain with its context. Sequencing used immunoSEQ multiplex PCR; TCRdb keeps in-frame clones, though not all of them. The data contain 70,000 to 95,000 clones, over 70% of them seen just once; the ten biggest clones take up around 11%. This specimen belongs to a study of blood T cell repertoires in COVID-19. Overall study context: Acute and convalescent COVID-19 samples came from the United States, Italy and Spain.

The CDR3 is 14 amino acids. V shed 11 bases and J shed 2 bases, with 19 bases lying between them. Sequenced material: peripheral blood. The chain has TRBV23-1 and TRBJ2-7; TRBD2 might be the D (6 bases). TRBV23-1 is filed as an ORF, its function uncertain. This receptor was taken from a woman in her forties with active or convalescent COVID-19. The CDR3 DNA follows: TGCGCCGGAGCCTTCCGGGACTGGCCCTACGAGCAGTACTTC. It yields the protein CAGAFRDWPYEQYF.